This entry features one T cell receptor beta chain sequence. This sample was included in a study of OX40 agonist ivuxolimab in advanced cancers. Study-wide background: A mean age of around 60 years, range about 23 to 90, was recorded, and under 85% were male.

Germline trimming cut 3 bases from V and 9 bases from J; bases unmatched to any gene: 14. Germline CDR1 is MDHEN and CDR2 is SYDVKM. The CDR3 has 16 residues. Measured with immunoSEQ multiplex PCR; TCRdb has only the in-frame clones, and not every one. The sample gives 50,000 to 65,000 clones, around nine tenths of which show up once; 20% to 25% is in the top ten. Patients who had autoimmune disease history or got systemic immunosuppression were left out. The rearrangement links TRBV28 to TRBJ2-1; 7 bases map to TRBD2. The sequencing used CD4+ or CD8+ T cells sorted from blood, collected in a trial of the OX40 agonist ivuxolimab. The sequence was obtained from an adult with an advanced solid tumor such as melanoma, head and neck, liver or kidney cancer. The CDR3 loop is CASSFLDGRLGSEQFF. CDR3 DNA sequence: TGTGCCAGCAGTTTCCTTGACGGGAGGTTGGGGTCTGAGCAGTTCTTC.